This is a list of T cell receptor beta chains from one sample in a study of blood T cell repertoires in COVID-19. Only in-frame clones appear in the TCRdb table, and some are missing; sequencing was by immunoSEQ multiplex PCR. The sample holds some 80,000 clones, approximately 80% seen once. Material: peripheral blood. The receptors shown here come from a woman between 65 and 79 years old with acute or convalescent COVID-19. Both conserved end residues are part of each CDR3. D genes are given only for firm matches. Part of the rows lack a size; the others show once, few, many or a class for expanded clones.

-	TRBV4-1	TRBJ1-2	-	CASSPRGSNYGYTF	TGCGCCAGCAGCCCCAGGGGTTCTAACTATGGCTACACCTTC
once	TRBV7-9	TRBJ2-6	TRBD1	CASSPGQGASGANVLTF	TGTGCCAGCAGCCCGGGACAGGGGGCCTCTGGGGCCAACGTCCTGACTTTC
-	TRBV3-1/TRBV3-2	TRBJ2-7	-	CASSQAGEQYF	TGTGCCAGCAGCCAAGCGGGTGAGCAGTACTTC
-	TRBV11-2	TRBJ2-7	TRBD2	CASSFREGRYEQYF	TGTGCCAGCAGCTTTCGGGAGGGCCGGTACGAGCAGTACTTC
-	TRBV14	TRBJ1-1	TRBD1	CASSLNRGSEAFF	TGTGCCAGCAGCCTTAACAGGGGCTCTGAAGCTTTCTTT
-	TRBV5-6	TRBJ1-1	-	CASSLRGAGTEAFF	TGTGCCAGCAGCTTGAGGGGTGCAGGGACTGAAGCTTTCTTT
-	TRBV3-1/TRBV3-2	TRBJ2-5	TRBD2	CASSQDMSGSQETQYF	TGTGCCAGCAGCCAAGATATGAGCGGGAGCCAGGAGACCCAGTACTTC
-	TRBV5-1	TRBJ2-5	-	CASSHPVRQETQYF	TGCGCCAGCAGCCACCCGGTGAGACAAGAGACCCAGTACTTC
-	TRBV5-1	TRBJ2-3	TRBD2	CASSERLAGEADTQYF	TGCGCCAGCAGCGAACGACTAGCGGGAGAGGCAGATACGCAGTATTTT
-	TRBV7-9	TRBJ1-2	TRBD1	CASSPQGVGGGYTF	TGTGCCAGCAGCCCCCAGGGGGTTGGCGGGGGCTACACCTTC
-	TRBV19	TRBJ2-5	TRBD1	CASKGAQETQYF	TGTGCCAGTAAGGGGGCCCAAGAGACCCAGTACTTC
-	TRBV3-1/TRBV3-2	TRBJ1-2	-	CASSQGTARGLSFVYTF	TGTGCCAGCAGCCAAGGGACAGCTCGGGGTCTCAGCTTTGTCTACACCTTC
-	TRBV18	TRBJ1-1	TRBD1	CASSPDTGVTEAFF	TGTGCCAGCTCACCGGATACAGGGGTCACTGAAGCTTTCTTT
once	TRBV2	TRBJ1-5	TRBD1	CASSERQGNQPQHF	TGTGCCAGCAGTGAGAGACAGGGAAATCAGCCCCAGCATTTT
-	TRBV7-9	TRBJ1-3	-	CASSLGAGNTIYF	TGTGCCAGCAGCTTAGGAGCTGGAAACACCATATATTTT
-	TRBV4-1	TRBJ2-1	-	CASSQEATRRTEQFF	TGCGCCAGCAGCCAAGAGGCGACTAGACGGACTGAGCAGTTCTTC
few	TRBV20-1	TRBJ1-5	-	CSASNVAVNQPQHF	TGCAGTGCTAGTAACGTAGCAGTAAATCAGCCCCAGCATTTT
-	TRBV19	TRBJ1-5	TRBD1	CASQRYTGQGYQPQHF	TGTGCCAGCCAAAGATATACCGGACAGGGATATCAGCCCCAGCATTTT
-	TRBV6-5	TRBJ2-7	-	CASRPTTGSYEQYF	TGTGCCAGCAGGCCGACGACGGGCTCCTACGAGCAGTACTTC
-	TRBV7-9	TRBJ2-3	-	CASSFEGGTDTQYF	TGTGCCAGCAGCTTTGAGGGAGGCACAGATACGCAGTATTTT
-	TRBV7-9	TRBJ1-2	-	CASSRQGGWPNYGYTF	TGTGCCAGCAGCCGCCAAGGGGGTTGGCCTAACTATGGCTACACCTTC
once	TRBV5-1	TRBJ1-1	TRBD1	CASSLALTGSEAFF	TGCGCCAGCAGCTTGGCCCTGACAGGGTCTGAAGCTTTCTTT
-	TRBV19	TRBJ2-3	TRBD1	CASSPTGAIDTQYF	TGTGCCAGTAGCCCGACAGGGGCCATAGATACGCAGTATTTT
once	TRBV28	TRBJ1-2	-	CASTPTDQGKLGGYTF	TGTGCCAGCACCCCAACGGATCAGGGCAAGCTTGGTGGCTACACCTTC
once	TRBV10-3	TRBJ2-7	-	CLPIYEQYF	TGTCTACCAATTTACGAGCAGTACTTC
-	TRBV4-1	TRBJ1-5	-	CASSQGQGPALNQPQHF	TGCGCCAGCAGCCAAGGGCAGGGGCCCGCTCTTAATCAGCCCCAGCATTTT
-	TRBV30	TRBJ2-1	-	CAWSGSLREQFF	TGTGCCTGGAGCGGGAGTTTGCGGGAGCAGTTCTTC
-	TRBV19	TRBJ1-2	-	CASSVRGSSGGYTF	TGTGCCAGTAGCGTAAGGGGCTCGTCCGGGGGCTACACCTTC
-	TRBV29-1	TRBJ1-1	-	CSVETGPEAFF	TGCAGCGTCGAAACAGGGCCTGAAGCTTTCTTT
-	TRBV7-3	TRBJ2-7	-	CASSLSSTGSYEQYF	TGTGCCAGCAGCTTATCATCTACCGGCTCCTACGAGCAGTACTTC
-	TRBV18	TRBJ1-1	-	CASSPRREYTEAFF	TGTGCCAGCTCACCCAGAAGGGAGTACACTGAAGCTTTCTTT
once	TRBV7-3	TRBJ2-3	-	CASSSPNEADTQYF	TGTGCCAGCAGCTCCCCGAACGAGGCAGATACGCAGTATTTT
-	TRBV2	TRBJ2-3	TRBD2	CASDTSGNTDTQYF	TGTGCCAGCGATACTAGCGGAAACACAGATACGCAGTATTTT
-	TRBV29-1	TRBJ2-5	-	CSGEDQETQYF	TGCAGCGGAGAAGACCAAGAGACCCAGTACTTC
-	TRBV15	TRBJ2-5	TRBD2	CATSRDFSSGSQETQYF	TGTGCCACCAGCAGAGATTTTTCTAGCGGGAGTCAAGAGACCCAGTACTTC
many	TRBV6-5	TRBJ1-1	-	CASKGSTGLKTEAFF	TGTGCCAGCAAGGGTTCGACAGGACTGAAGACTGAAGCTTTCTTT
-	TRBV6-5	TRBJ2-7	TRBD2	CASRSPGLAAYEQYF	TGTGCCAGCAGATCGCCGGGACTAGCGGCCTACGAGCAGTACTTC